This T cell receptor (beta chain) originates from a study of blood T cell repertoires in COVID-19. Profiled with immunoSEQ multiplex PCR; TCRdb holds only in-frame clones, not every one. The data contain 55,000 to 80,000 clones, roughly 84% of them singletons. Looked up from germline, CDR1 is SEHNR and CDR2 is FQNEAQ (reference sequence). This CDR3 region has 16 residues. J lost 3 bases, V lost 0 bases, and 3 bases had no gene match. This sequence originates from a woman at least 80 years old with active or convalescent COVID-19. The sample comprised peripheral blood. The chain recombines TRBV7-9 with TRBJ2-7; 12 nucleotides agree with TRBD2. CDR3 coding DNA: TGTGCCAGCAGCTTAGCCCTAGCGGGGGGGGTCTACGAGCAGTACTTC. Encoded protein: CASSLALAGGVYEQYF.